The present T cell receptor beta chain was sequenced within a study of blood T cell repertoires in COVID-19. Study summary: PBMCs, B-cell-depleted T cells, or T cells provided the cDNA or gDNA that made up the material.

Germline lookup yields CDR1 LNHDA and CDR2 SQIVND (reference sequence). CDR3 length: 13 residues. After removal of 5 bases from V and 4 bases from J, the junction contained 3 bases not matched to a gene. In the authors' methods: Amplification with reference gene primers provided the estimates of nucleated cell counts. Sequencing used immunoSEQ multiplex PCR; TCRdb keeps in-frame clones, though not all of them. The V and J calls and clone size were taken over from that table, and D and trimming were inferred from the DNA. This table holds about 280,000 clones, approximately 83% found once. This sequence was found in a woman in her thirties who had recovered from COVID-19. What was sequenced was peripheral blood. J is TRBJ1-1 and V is TRBV19; TRBD1 matches at 8 bases. The CDR3 coding sequence is TGTGCCAGTAGTCACAGGGGGTCCACTGAAGCTTTCTTT. Translated: CASSHRGSTEAFF.